The sequence of this T cell receptor (beta chain) was determined in a study of blood T cell repertoires in COVID-19. Turning to the study itself: Spain, Italy and the United States supplied samples that represented acute and convalescent COVID-19. T cells, B-cell-depleted T cells, or PBMCs provided the cDNA or gDNA that served as material.

The CDR3 is 14 amino acids. Trimming stripped 5 bases from V and 3 bases from J, with 10 bases between. Looked up from germline, CDR1 is LGHDT and CDR2 is YNNKEL (reference sequence). Original processing methods: It was from reference gene primer amplification that nucleated cell counts were estimated. This table comes from immunoSEQ multiplex PCR, and its TCRdb copy is limited to in-frame clones, with some not included. The V and J calls and clone size were taken over from that table, and D and trimming were inferred from the DNA. Among 45,000 to 55,000 clones, 70% to 90% were seen once, and the ten largest hold less than 6%.

This sequence joins TRBV3-1 (or the pseudogene TRBV3-2) and TRBJ1-4; possible D gene TRBD1, 5 bases. This receptor was taken from a human donor in a cohort sampled during active COVID-19. Specimen: peripheral blood. CDR3 residues: CASSNQGSNEKLFF. The DNA of the CDR3 is TGTGCCAGCAGCAACCAGGGCTCTAATGAAAAACTGTTTTTT.